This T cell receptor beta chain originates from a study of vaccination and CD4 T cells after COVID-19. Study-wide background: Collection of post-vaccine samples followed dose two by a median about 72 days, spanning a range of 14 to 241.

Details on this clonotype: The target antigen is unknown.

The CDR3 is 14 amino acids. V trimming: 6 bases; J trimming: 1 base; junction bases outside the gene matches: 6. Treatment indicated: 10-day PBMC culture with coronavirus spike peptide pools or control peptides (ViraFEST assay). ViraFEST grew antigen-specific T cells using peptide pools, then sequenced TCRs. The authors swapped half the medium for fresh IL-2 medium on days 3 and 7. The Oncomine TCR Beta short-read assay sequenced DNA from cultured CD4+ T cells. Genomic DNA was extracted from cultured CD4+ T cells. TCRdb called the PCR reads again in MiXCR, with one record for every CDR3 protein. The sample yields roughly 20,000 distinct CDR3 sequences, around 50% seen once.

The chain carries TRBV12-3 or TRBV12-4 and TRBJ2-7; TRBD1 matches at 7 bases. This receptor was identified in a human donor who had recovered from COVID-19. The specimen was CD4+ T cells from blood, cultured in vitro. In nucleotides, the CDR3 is TGTGCCAGCAGGGGGGACAGCTCTTCCTACGAGCAGTACTTC. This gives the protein CASRGDSSSYEQYF.